The sequence of this T cell receptor beta chain was determined in a study of early T cells in non-severe SARS-CoV-2 infection. CDR3 length equals 15 residues. V was shortened by 5 bases and J by 0 bases, with 11 bases between the two germline ends. Germline V gives CDR1 SGHTA, CDR2 FQGNSA. TCRdb fed the 5' RACE reads into MiXCR, producing one record per CDR3 protein. The data hold about 45,000 distinct CDR3 sequences, with approximately 12% observed a single time. The V and J genes are TRBV7-2 and TRBJ2-1; the D gene is possibly TRBD2 (6 bases). Sequenced: whole blood. The receptor's source is an adult who was a healthcare worker with PCR-confirmed SARS-CoV-2 infection or an uninfected control (not recorded which). DNA for the CDR3: TGTGCCAGCAGCCCCGTGACTAGCTCCTACAATGAGCAGTTCTTC. Amino acid sequence: CASSPVTSSYNEQFF.